This section outlines one T cell receptor beta chain sequence together with its context. Antigen: not known. This table comes from immunoSEQ multiplex PCR, and its TCRdb copy is limited to in-frame clones, with some not included. Among about 72,000 clones listed, about 88% were seen once. This record belongs to a study of OX40 agonist ivuxolimab in advanced cancers. Study details: Patients received the agonistic anti-OX40 (CD134) antibody ivuxolimab. Treatment received earlier with anti-PD-1, anti-PD-L1 or anti-CTLA-4 agents was allowed, and over 30% had some. Findings and caveats of the study: The authors did not determine the antigen specificity of the expanded peripheral T cells.

The starting material was CD4+ or CD8+ T cells sorted from blood, obtained in a trial of the OX40 agonist ivuxolimab. This clonotype was sampled from an adult with an advanced solid tumor such as melanoma, head and neck, liver or kidney cancer.

The chain's CDR3 is CASSYNRGTPLHF. In DNA form, the CDR3 reads TGCGCCAGCAGCTATAACAGGGGTACACCCCTCCACTTT. The chain has TRBV5-1 and TRBJ1-6, with 7 bases lining up with TRBD1. V was pared by 3 bases and J by 11 bases, with 5 bases of the junction left unmatched. Germline assignment: CDR1 SGHRS and CDR2 YFSETQ. The CDR3 covers 13 residues. Using reference TRBV5-1 and TRBJ1-6 for the parts outside the CDR3, the full variable domain is KAGVTQTPRYLIKTRGQQVTLSCSPISGHRSVSWYQQTPGQGLQFLFEYFSETQRNKGNFPGRFSGRQFSNSRSEMNVSTLELGDSALYLCASSYNRGTPLHFGNGTRLTVT.